Presented here are 24 T cell receptor beta chains from one specimen sequenced in a study of technical replicates of blood from a few donors. Generated by immunoSEQ multiplex PCR, the TCRdb table keeps only in-frame clones and is missing some. The sample includes under 75,000 clones, approximately 83% seen only once; the top ten take 5%. Sequenced: PBMCs. All receptors derive from a human donor in good health. Some clones in this sample may be carry-over from other donors' samples.

The CDR3, as DNA: TGTGCCAGCAGCGGAACAGGGGGGACTGAAAAACTGTTTTTT. This sequence encodes CASSGTGGTEKLFF. This chain connects TRBV5-6 to TRBJ1-4, with 8 bases that match TRBD1. This CDR3 is 14 amino acids long. The germline gives CDR1 SGHDT, CDR2 YYEEEE. The V segment lost 4 bases and the J segment 7 bases; nucleotides outside the gene matches: 6. The full variable domain, rest sourced from reference TRBV5-6 and TRBJ1-4, is DAGVTQSPTHLIKTRGQQVTLRCSPKSGHDTVSWYQQALGQGPQFIFQYYEEEERQRGNFPDRFSGHQFPNYSSELNVNALLLGDSALYLCASSGTGGTEKLFFGSGTQLSVL.

The chain recombines TRBV10-1 with TRBJ2-3; the match to TRBD2 covers 7 bases. Germline lookup yields CDR1 WNHNN and CDR2 SYGVQD (reference sequence). The CDR3 is 13 amino acids. Trimming at V came to 11 bases and at J to 1 base, leaving 6 bases not matched to a gene. CDR3 sequence: CARDRGGTDTQYF. CDR3 in DNA: TGCGCCCGGGACCGGGGGGGCACAGATACGCAGTATTTT.

This clone appeared a single time. The chain has TRBV21-1 and TRBJ1-5; no DNA check was done on the table's D call, TRBD1. TRBV21-1 corresponds to a pseudogene. The CDR3 runs 16 residues. The CDR3, as DNA: TGTGCCAGCAGCGGGCCCGGGGGACAGAGTTATCAGCCCCAGCATTTT. It is translated as CASSGPGGQSYQPQHF.

The rearrangement links TRBV7-6 to TRBJ2-3; 9 bases are a match to TRBD2. Germline V lookup: CDR1 SGHVS, CDR2 FNYEAQ. The CDR3 sequence is 16 residues long. With 4 bases clipped from V and 3 bases from J, the junction kept 8 bases outside the gene matches. CDR3 nucleotide sequence: TGTGCCAGCAGCTCCACGCTAGCGGGGAGTACAGATACGCAGTATTTT. As protein: CASSSTLAGSTDTQYF.

CDR3 coding DNA: TGTGCCGCGGGTACGACCCCGAGCCGAAATGAAAAACTGTTTTTT. Translated, it gives CAAGTTPSRNEKLFF. The V call is TRBV6-5, the J call TRBJ1-4; D is unresolved. This CDR3 has 15 amino acids. Trimming stripped 11 bases from V and 5 bases from J, with 21 bases between. Germline CDR1 MNHEY, CDR2 SVGAGI.

This chain links TRBV4-2 with TRBJ2-3; 9 bases agree with TRBD2. The CDR3 loop spans 15 amino acids. With 0 bases clipped from V and 4 bases from J, the junction kept 2 bases outside the gene matches. Germline V gives CDR1 LGHNA, CDR2 YNFKEQ. CDR3 region: CASSQETSGADTQYF. In nucleotides, the CDR3 is TGTGCCAGCAGCCAAGAGACTAGCGGTGCAGATACGCAGTATTTT.

This clone was seen just once. The chain employs TRBV30 and TRBJ2-1; TRBD1 aligns across 9 bases. CDR1 GTSNPN and CDR2 SVGIG come from the germline V gene (reference sequence). The CDR3 extends over 15 amino acids. V gave up 0 bases and J gave up 4 bases; unmatched junction bases: 4. The CDR3 is CAWSVTTGGYNEQFF. DNA for the CDR3: TGTGCCTGGAGTGTGACGACAGGGGGATACAATGAGCAGTTCTTC.

This chain links TRBV11-2 with TRBJ1-1; D perhaps matches TRBD1 (5 bases). Trimming cost V 5 bases and J 7 bases, with 11 bases left between them. This CDR3 is 12 amino acids long. The germline V gene has CDR1 SGHAT and CDR2 FQNNGV. The CDR3 protein is CASSRGVDEAFF. DNA of the CDR3: TGTGCCAGCAGCCGGGGGGTGGATGAAGCTTTCTTT.

This chain connects TRBV5-4 to TRBJ1-3; maybe TRBD1 (6 bases). The V end lost 4 bases, the J end lost 4 bases, and 12 bases lay between the germline ends. Germline CDR1 reads SGHNT; CDR2 reads YYREEE (reference sequence). The CDR3 extends over 14 amino acids. The CDR3 coding sequence is TGTGCCAGCAGCCAGGACAGTGGAGGAAACACCATATATTTT. Protein product: CASSQDSGGNTIYF.

This clone was seen a few times. The chain has TRBV9 and TRBJ1-6; D is unresolved. Looked up from germline, CDR1 is SGDLS and CDR2 is YYNGEE. V lost 3 bases and J 9 bases, leaving 10 bases between the germline ends. CDR3 length: 13 amino acids. CDR3 sequence (DNA): TGTGCCAGCAGCGAAGCCCCGATTTCACCCCTCCACTTT. Protein: CASSEAPISPLHF.

CDR3 nucleotides: TGCGCCAGCAGCCCGGAGTTGGAGACCCAGTACTTC. Protein: CASSPELETQYF. V usage is TRBV5-1 and J usage is TRBJ2-5, with D unclear. The CDR3 extends over 12 amino acids. Per the germline V gene, CDR1 is SGHRS and CDR2 is YFSETQ. Trimming shortened V by 4 bases and J by 5 bases, and 9 bases separated the two germline ends.

This clone was counted only a few times. The J gene is TRBJ1-1, the V gene TRBV5-4; weak D call: TRBD1 (6 bases). The CDR3 covers 14 residues. Germline CDR1 reads SGHNT; CDR2 reads YYREEE (reference sequence). The V gene lost 1 base and the J gene lost 1 base, with 8 bases spanning the gap. The CDR3 protein is CASSLTGRNTEAFF. The CDR3 DNA follows: TGTGCCAGCAGCTTGACAGGGCGGAACACTGAAGCTTTCTTT.

In nucleotides, the CDR3 is TGTGCCAGCAGCTTTGACAGTACAACTAATGAAAAACTGTTTTTT. This encodes CASSFDSTTNEKLFF. V and J are TRBV7-9 and TRBJ1-4, with D maybe TRBD1 (5 bases). The ends were cut back, 3 bases at V and 0 bases at J, with 8 bases in the middle. The CDR3 has 15 residues. Germline loops: CDR1 SEHNR, CDR2 FQNEAQ (reference sequence). Variable domain in full (rest from reference TRBV7-9 and TRBJ1-4): DTGVSQNPRHKITKRGQNVTFRCDPISEHNRLYWYRQTLGQGPEFLTYFQNEAQLEKSRLLSDRFSAERPKGSFSTLEIQRTEQGDSAMYLCASSFDSTTNEKLFFGSGTQLSVL.

This rearrangement joins TRBV15 to TRBJ2-3; weak D call: TRBD2 (5 bases). V dropped 5 bases and J dropped 0 bases, with 6 bases sitting between them. The CDR3 length is 13 residues. The germline V gene has CDR1 LNHNV and CDR2 YYDKDF (reference sequence). Here the CDR3 DNA reads TGTGCCACCAGCCCGGGGAGCACAGATACGCAGTATTTT. Translating gives CATSPGSTDTQYF.

The V call is TRBV6-5, the J call TRBJ1-5; no firm D call. CDR1 is MNHEY, CDR2 SVGAGI, per germline. The length of the CDR3 is 15 residues. Trimming shortened V by 0 bases and J by 0 bases, and 6 bases separated the two germline ends. CDR3 nucleotide sequence: TGTGCCAGCAGTTACTCGTCAGATAGCAATCAGCCCCAGCATTTT. This gives the protein CASSYSSDSNQPQHF.

The rearrangement uses TRBV4-3 and TRBJ2-7, with D maybe TRBD1 (6 bases). V dropped 0 bases and J dropped 2 bases, with 8 bases sitting between them. Germline values: CDR1 LGHNA, CDR2 YSLEER. The CDR3 sequence is 14 residues long. The CDR3 sequence: CASSQDTGTYEQYF. The CDR3 DNA follows: TGCGCCAGCAGCCAAGATACAGGGACCTACGAGCAGTACTTC.

The V call is TRBV4-3, the J call TRBJ1-4; D unclear. V gave up 0 bases and J gave up 4 bases, with 9 bases separating them. Germline CDR1 reads LGHNA; CDR2 reads YSLEER. The CDR3 consists of 15 residues. The CDR3 nucleotides read TGCGCCAGCAGCCAAGACCACAGAGTTAATGAAAAACTGTTTTTT. This sequence encodes CASSQDHRVNEKLFF.

The chain recombines TRBV12-5 with TRBJ2-5; TRBD1 matches at 8 bases. Trimming cost V 6 bases and J 4 bases; bases outside gene matches: 4. This CDR3 is built from 13 residues. From germline, CDR1 is LGHNT and CDR2 FRNRAP. As DNA, the CDR3 is TGTGCTAGTGGCCACGGACAGGGAGAGACCCAGTACTTC. Its translation is CASGHGQGETQYF.

The rearrangement links TRBV7-2 to TRBJ2-7; TRBD2 matches 10 bases. Trimming at V came to 6 bases and at J to 1 base, leaving 15 bases not matched to a gene. The V gene's germline CDR1 is SGHTA and CDR2 FQGNSA. CDR3 length equals 18 residues. In nucleotides, the CDR3 is TGTGCCAGCAGTACACGACCTTTAGCGGGGGGACTATCCTACGAGCAGTACTTC. Translated: CASSTRPLAGGLSYEQYF.

The sample holds one count of this clone. This chain's CDR3 is CASSATIGTGYNQPQHF. CDR3 DNA: TGTGCCAGCTCAGCCACAATAGGGACAGGGTACAATCAGCCCCAGCATTTT. The rearrangement links TRBV18 to TRBJ1-5, with 9 bases matching TRBD1. Germline trimming cut 5 bases from V and 3 bases from J; bases unmatched to any gene: 11. The germline V gene encodes CDR1 KGHSH and CDR2 LQKENI. The length of the CDR3 is 17 residues.

CDR3 nucleotide sequence: TGTGCCAGCAGCCCTGGAGGATCCGGGGAGCTGTTTTTT. Its translation: CASSPGGSGELFF. This chain joins TRBV7-8 and TRBJ2-2, with D perhaps matching TRBD2 (5 bases). Trimming removed 5 bases at V and 6 bases at J, with 10 bases between. Germline CDR1 is SGHVS and CDR2 is FQNEAQ. The CDR3 is 13 amino acids.

This chain connects TRBV19 to TRBJ2-7, with TRBD2 identical over 7 bases. V shed 4 bases and J 1 base; nucleotides not matched to a gene: 10. Germline V gene sequence: CDR1 LNHDA, CDR2 SQIVND (reference sequence). This CDR3 has 16 residues. In nucleotides, the CDR3 is TGTGCCAGTAGTACAGTCCACCGGGGAGGGTCCTACGAGCAGTACTTC. It translates to CASSTVHRGGSYEQYF.

V and J are TRBV29-1 and TRBJ1-3; D might be TRBD1 (6 bases). This CDR3 is built from 15 residues. Germline CDR1 SQVTM, CDR2 ANQGSEA. Deletions cut 5 bases from V and 0 bases from J, with 14 bases between. The CDR3 region has the DNA TGCAGCGTTTCGACAGGAACCTTCTCTGGAAACACCATATATTTT. Translating gives CSVSTGTFSGNTIYF. Based on the CDR3 plus reference TRBV29-1 and TRBJ1-3, the full variable domain is SAVISQKPSRDICQRGTSLTIQCQVDSQVTMMFWYRQQPGQSLTLIATANQGSEATYESGFVIDKFPISRPNLTFSTLTVSNMSPEDSSIYLCSVSTGTFSGNTIYFGEGSWLTVV.

This clone was picked up one time. The genes are TRBV7-6 and TRBJ2-7, with a possible D match to TRBD1 (6 bases). V was shortened by 5 bases and J by 3 bases, with 14 bases between the two germline ends. Per germline, CDR1 SGHVS and CDR2 FNYEAQ. The CDR3 contains 14 residues. The CDR3 here is CASSRGIGNYEQYF. Written as DNA, the CDR3 is TGTGCCAGCAGCAGGGGGATTGGGAACTACGAGCAGTACTTC.